A selection of T cell receptor beta chains follows, all from one sample in a study of T-cell reconstitution after alpha-beta-depleted transplantation in children. TCRdb called the PCR reads again in MiXCR, with one record for every CDR3 protein. This sample yields about 200,000 distinct CDR3 sequences, of which roughly 8.1% are seen a single time; roughly 36% belongs to the top ten. Sample: PBMCs, mostly from graft donor cells, taken 360 days after TCRalphabeta/CD19-depleted stem cell transplant. These receptors were collected from a male patient between 2 and 10 years old who had a stem cell transplant for acute myeloid leukemia, so the T cells may come from the graft donor. Both conserved end residues are part of each CDR3. Expanded clones get a size class; other rows say once, few or many, or leave the size out.

>many|TRBV11-2|TRBJ2-1
CASSLVSGPTNEQFF
>many|TRBV5-1|TRBJ2-1
CASSLRLAAYNEQFF
>many|TRBV11-3|TRBJ2-7
CASSDLQGEQYF
>many|TRBV20-1|TRBJ2-3
CSAARDGGTDTQYF
>many|TRBV29-1|TRBJ2-5
CSGLSSETQYF
>many|TRBV20-1|TRBJ2-3
CSARGDSTDTQYF
>-|TRBV4-1|TRBJ2-5
CASSQDVQWGQETQYF
>few|TRBV3-1|TRBJ1-6
CASSQGAYNSPLHF
>many|TRBV19|TRBJ2-2
CASNGWGLHGELFF
>many|TRBV15|TRBJ2-5
CATSRPLGVRQETQYF
>few|TRBV7-2|TRBJ2-3
CASSRTSGASTDTQYF
>few|TRBV11-1|TRBJ2-6
CASTLRGQLGSSGANVLTF
>few|TRBV5-5|TRBJ2-4
CASSLFGSGPFLNIQYF
>many|TRBV12-3/TRBV12-4|TRBJ2-2
CASSLGQGVTGELFF
>-|TRBV29-1|TRBJ2-5
CSVEALGGRETQYF
>many|TRBV11-2|TRBJ1-1
CASSLVRVGGLNTEAFF
>many|TRBV24-1|TRBJ2-2
CATSSGLETGELFF
>many|TRBV7-9|TRBJ2-3
CASSRGGTGPDTQYF
>-|TRBV20-1|TRBJ1-1
CSARHPMNTEAFF
>many|TRBV5-1|TRBJ2-5
CASSLRPGTGGETQYF
>few|TRBV25-1|TRBJ2-5
CASSTSFEETQYF
>-|TRBV4-2|TRBJ2-7
CASSQEGDQGRGYEQYF
>-|TRBV3-1|TRBJ1-1
CASSQDLAGTEAFF
>few|TRBV29-1|TRBJ1-1
CSVDDDGLNTEAFF
>few|TRBV29-1|TRBJ2-7
CSVVAGGRQYF
>few|TRBV12-3/TRBV12-4|TRBJ1-2
CASSHTTGPVYGYTF
>many|TRBV10-1|TRBJ2-2
CASGRANTGELFF
>few|TRBV27|TRBJ2-7
CARGAQGANEQYF
>many|TRBV7-9|TRBJ1-4
CASSLAGIGEKLFF
>many|TRBV5-1|TRBJ2-1
CASSFRVSSYNEQFF
>few|TRBV6-6|TRBJ1-5
CASSYSENQPQHF
>many|TRBV10-3|TRBJ2-2
CAISEKGVGELFF
>many|TRBV12-3/TRBV12-4|TRBJ1-5
CASSFPRQPQHF
>many|TRBV7-2|TRBJ2-7
CASSLEHTYEQYF
>-|TRBV20-1|TRBJ1-5
CSARAGQSNQPQHF
>many|TRBV5-1|TRBJ1-4
CASSLGTGATNEKLFF
>-|TRBV10-1|TRBJ1-2
CASSILVSLDRDYGYTF
>many|TRBV5-1|TRBJ2-5
CASKRDYTQETQYF